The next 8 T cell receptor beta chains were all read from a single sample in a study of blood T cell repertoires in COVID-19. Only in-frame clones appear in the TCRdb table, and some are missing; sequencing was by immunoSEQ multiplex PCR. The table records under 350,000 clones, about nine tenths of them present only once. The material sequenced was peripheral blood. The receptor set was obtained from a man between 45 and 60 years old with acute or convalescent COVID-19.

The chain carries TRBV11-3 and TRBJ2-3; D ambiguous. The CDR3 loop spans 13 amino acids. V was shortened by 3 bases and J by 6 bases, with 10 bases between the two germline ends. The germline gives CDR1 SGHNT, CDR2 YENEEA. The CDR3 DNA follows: TGTGCCAGCAGCTTTGTTCGCGCGGATACGCAGTATTTT. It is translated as CASSFVRADTQYF. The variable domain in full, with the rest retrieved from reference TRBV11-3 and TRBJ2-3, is EAGVVQSPRYKIIEKKQPVAFWCNPISGHNTLYWYLQNLGQGPELLIRYENEEAVDDSQLPKDRFSAERLKGVDSTLKIQPAELGDSAVYLCASSFVRADTQYFGPGTRLTVL.

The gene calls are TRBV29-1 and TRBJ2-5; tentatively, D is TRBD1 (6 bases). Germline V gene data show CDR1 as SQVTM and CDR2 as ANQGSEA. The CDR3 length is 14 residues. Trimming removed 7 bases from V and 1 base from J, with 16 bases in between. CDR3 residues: CSGAYQGTQETQYF. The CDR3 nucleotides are TGCAGCGGGGCTTATCAGGGGACCCAAGAGACCCAGTACTTC.

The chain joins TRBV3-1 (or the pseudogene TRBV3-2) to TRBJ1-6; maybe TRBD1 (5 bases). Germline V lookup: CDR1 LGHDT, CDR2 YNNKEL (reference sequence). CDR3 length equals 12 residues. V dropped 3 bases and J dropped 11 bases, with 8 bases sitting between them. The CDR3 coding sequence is TGTGCCAGCAGCCACCGACAGACACCCCTCCACTTT. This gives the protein CASSHRQTPLHF.

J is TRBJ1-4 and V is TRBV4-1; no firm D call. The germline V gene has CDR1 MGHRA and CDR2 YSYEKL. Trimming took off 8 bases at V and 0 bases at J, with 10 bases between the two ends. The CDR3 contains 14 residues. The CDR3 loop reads CASQIDATNEKLFF. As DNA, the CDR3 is TGCGCCAGCCAAATAGATGCAACTAATGAAAAACTGTTTTTT.

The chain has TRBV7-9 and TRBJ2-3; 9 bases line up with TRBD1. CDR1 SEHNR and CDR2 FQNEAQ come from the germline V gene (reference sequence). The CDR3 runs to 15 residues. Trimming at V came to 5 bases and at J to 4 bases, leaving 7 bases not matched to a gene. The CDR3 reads CASSLRDRDPDTQYF. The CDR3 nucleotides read TGTGCCAGCAGCCTCCGGGACAGGGACCCAGATACGCAGTATTTT.

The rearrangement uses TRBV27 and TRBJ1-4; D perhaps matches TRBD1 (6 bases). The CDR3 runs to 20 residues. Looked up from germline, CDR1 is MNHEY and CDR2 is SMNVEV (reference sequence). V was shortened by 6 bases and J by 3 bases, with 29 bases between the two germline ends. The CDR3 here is CASRFLGAPQRGTANEKLFF. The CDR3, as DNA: TGTGCCAGCAGGTTCTTGGGGGCGCCGCAGCGGGGCACGGCTAATGAAAAACTGTTTTTT.

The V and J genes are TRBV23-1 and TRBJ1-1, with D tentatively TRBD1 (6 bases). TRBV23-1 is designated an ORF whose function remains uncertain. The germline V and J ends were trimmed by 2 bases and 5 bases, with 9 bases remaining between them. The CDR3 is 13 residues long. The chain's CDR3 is CASSQLTGTEAFF. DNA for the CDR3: TGCGCCAGCAGTCAACTTACAGGGACTGAAGCTTTCTTT.

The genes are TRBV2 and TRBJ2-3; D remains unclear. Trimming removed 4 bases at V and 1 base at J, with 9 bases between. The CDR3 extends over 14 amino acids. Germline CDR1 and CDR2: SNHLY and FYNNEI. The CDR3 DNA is TGTGCCAGCAGTGTTGTTCCTCGCACAGATACGCAGTATTTT. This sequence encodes CASSVVPRTDTQYF.